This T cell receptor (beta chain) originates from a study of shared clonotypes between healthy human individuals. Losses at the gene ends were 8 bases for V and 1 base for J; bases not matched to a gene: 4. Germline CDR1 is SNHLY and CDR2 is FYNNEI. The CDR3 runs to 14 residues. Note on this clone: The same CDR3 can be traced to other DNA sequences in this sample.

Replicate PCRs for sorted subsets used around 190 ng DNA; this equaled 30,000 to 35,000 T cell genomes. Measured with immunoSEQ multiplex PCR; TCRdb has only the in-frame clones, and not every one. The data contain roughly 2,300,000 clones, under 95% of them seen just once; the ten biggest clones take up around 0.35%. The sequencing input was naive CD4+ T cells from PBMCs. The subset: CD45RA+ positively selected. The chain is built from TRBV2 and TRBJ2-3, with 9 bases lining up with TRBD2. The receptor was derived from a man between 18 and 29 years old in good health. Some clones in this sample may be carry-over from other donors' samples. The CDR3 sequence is CASSVAGGTDTQYF. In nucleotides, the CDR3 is TGTGCCAGCTCAGTAGCGGGAGGCACAGATACGCAGTATTTT. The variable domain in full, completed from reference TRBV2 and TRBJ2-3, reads EPEVTQTPSHQVTQMGQEVILRCVPISNHLYFYWYRQILGQKVEFLVSFYNNEISEKSEIFDDQFSVERPDGSNFTLKIRSTKLEDSAMYFCASSVAGGTDTQYFGPGTRLTVL.